The 27 T cell receptor beta chains below come from one sample, sequenced in a study of shared clonotypes between healthy human individuals. Repertoires were generated with immunoSEQ multiplex PCR, while TCRdb's copy carries only in-frame clones and drops some. The sample contains roughly 1.5 million clones, 95% to 99% of which appear only once. Sample: naive CD4+ T cells sorted from blood. The subset was: CD45RA+ positively selected. These receptors originate from a man aged 25 to 40 in good health.

The CDR3 loop reads CAWSLGVSGNTIYF. CDR3 nucleotides: TGTGCCTGGAGTCTAGGGGTTTCCGGAAACACCATATATTTT. V gene TRBV30 combines with J gene TRBJ1-3; a weak D match, TRBD1 (5 bases). Trimming pared 2 bases from V and 4 bases from J, leaving 12 bases between. The CDR3 spans 14 residues. Per germline, CDR1 GTSNPN and CDR2 SVGIG (reference sequence).

The chain is built from TRBV7-9 and TRBJ2-3; TRBD2 aligns across 7 bases. CDR3 length: 16 residues. V trimming: 5 bases; J trimming: 4 bases; junction bases outside the gene matches: 12. Germline CDR1 SEHNR, CDR2 FQNEAQ (reference sequence). As DNA, the CDR3 is TGTGCCAGCAGCCCAACGTGGCGGGAGCCCCCAGATACGCAGTATTTT. Its translation: CASSPTWREPPDTQYF.

V and J are TRBV6-1 and TRBJ2-5, with D unresolved. CDR3 length: 14 amino acids. Germline lookup yields CDR1 MNHNS and CDR2 SASEGT. With 6 bases removed from V and 5 bases from J, the gap between germline ends came to 16 bases. The CDR3, as DNA: TGTGCCAGCAGACCCTCGTGGACCTTGGAGACCCAGTACTTC. This codes for CASRPSWTLETQYF.

With respect to this clone: The same CDR3 can be traced to other DNA sequences in this sample. This chain links TRBV18 with TRBJ2-5; TRBD2 might be the D (5 bases). Trimming took off 3 bases at V and 2 bases at J, with 10 bases between the two ends. CDR3 size: 14 residues. CDR1 is KGHSH and CDR2 is LQKENI in the germline V gene. This CDR3 is CASSPRPGQETQYF. The CDR3 DNA follows: TGTGCCAGCTCACCTCGTCCGGGGCAAGAGACCCAGTACTTC.

The chain carries TRBV19 and TRBJ1-2, with D uncertain. This CDR3 is built from 14 residues. The germline CDR1 and CDR2 sequences are LNHDA and SQIVND (reference sequence). V lost 6 bases and J lost 7, with 18 bases in between. The CDR3 spells CASRDDTLPGGYTF. The CDR3 nucleotides are TGTGCCAGTAGGGATGACACGCTACCGGGTGGCTACACCTTC.

This chain joins TRBV6-5 and TRBJ1-5; 8 bases agree with TRBD1. Losses at the gene ends were 6 bases for V and 6 bases for J; bases not matched to a gene: 1. The CDR3 is 12 amino acids. CDR1 and CDR2 (germline): MNHEY, SVGAGI. CDR3: CASRTGVQPQHF. The DNA of the CDR3 is TGTGCCAGCAGGACAGGGGTTCAGCCCCAGCATTTT.

DNA for the CDR3: TGTGCCAGCAGCTTGACTAGCGGAGGACGGGAGACCCAGTACTTC. Translation gives CASSLTSGGRETQYF. The chain uses TRBV5-6 and TRBJ2-5; 8 nucleotides align to TRBD2. This CDR3 contains 15 residues. Per germline, CDR1 SGHDT and CDR2 YYEEEE. Trimming took 1 base from V and 5 from J; bases not matched to a gene: 7. The variable domain in full, with the rest retrieved from reference TRBV5-6 and TRBJ2-5, is DAGVTQSPTHLIKTRGQQVTLRCSPKSGHDTVSWYQQALGQGPQFIFQYYEEEERQRGNFPDRFSGHQFPNYSSELNVNALLLGDSALYLCASSLTSGGRETQYFGPGTRLLVL.

This chain connects TRBV18 to TRBJ2-1; no clear D. The CDR3 has 17 residues. The germline gives CDR1 KGHSH, CDR2 LQKENI. Trimming cost V 3 bases and J 0 bases, with 15 bases left between them. CDR3 protein: CASSPQRFASSYNEQFF. The CDR3 region has the DNA TGTGCCAGCTCACCGCAAAGGTTTGCTAGCTCCTACAATGAGCAGTTCTTC. Full variable domain (rest looked up from reference TRBV18 and TRBJ2-1): NAGVMQNPRHLVRRRGQEARLRCSPMKGHSHVYWYRQLPEEGLKFMVYLQKENIIDESGMPKERFSAEFPKEGPSILRIQQVVRGDSAAYFCASSPQRFASSYNEQFFGPGTRLTVL.

About this clone: Given a much more abundant clone one base away, this may be a read error. Other DNA sequences in this specimen translate into the identical CDR3. The V and J genes are TRBV5-4 and TRBJ2-7, with unresolved D. CDR1 and CDR2 (germline): SGHNT, YYREEE (reference sequence). Deletions cut 5 bases from V and 4 bases from J, with 7 bases between. The CDR3 has 11 amino acids. The CDR3 DNA sequence: TGTGCCAGCAGTTCCCCGTACGAGCAGTACTTC. It is translated as CASSSPYEQYF.

The chain employs TRBV6-5 and TRBJ1-5, with D possibly TRBD1 on 6 matching bases. CDR3 size: 14 residues. V lost 5 bases, J lost 7 bases, and 15 bases lay in between. Germline V gene data show CDR1 as MNHEY and CDR2 as SVGAGI. CDR3 DNA sequence: TGTGCCAGCAGTCCACAGGGAGGATTGCAGCCCCAGCATTTT. It yields the protein CASSPQGGLQPQHF.

The table lists this clone with a few counts. The V and J genes are TRBV7-9 and TRBJ2-1, with a possible D match to TRBD1 (5 bases). Trimming removed 5 bases at V and 8 bases at J, with 10 bases between. The CDR3 is made up of 12 amino acids. Per germline, CDR1 SEHNR and CDR2 FQNEAQ (reference sequence). The CDR3 DNA is TGTGCCAGCAGCGGGGCTGGTCATGAGCAGTTCTTC. It specifies CASSGAGHEQFF.

The V call is TRBV27, the J call TRBJ2-7, with a tentative D call TRBD2 (5 bases). V was clipped by 8 bases and J by 1 base, with 9 bases between them. Germline CDR1 MNHEY, CDR2 SMNVEV (reference sequence). The CDR3 extends over 12 amino acids. DNA of the CDR3: TGTGCCAGCGGCGGGTATTCCTACGAGCAGTACTTC. This sequence encodes CASGGYSYEQYF.

The gene calls are TRBV5-1 and TRBJ1-1; D gene ambiguous. Germline assignment: CDR1 SGHRS and CDR2 YFSETQ. The CDR3 is 16 residues long. V lost 2 bases to trimming and J lost 0 bases, with 14 bases between them. The CDR3: CASSLGVENMNTEAFF. The CDR3 region has the DNA TGCGCCAGCAGCTTAGGTGTTGAGAACATGAACACTGAAGCTTTCTTT.

The chain recombines TRBV10-2 with TRBJ2-2, with 11 nucleotides matching TRBD2. CDR3 length: 20 residues. V shed 6 bases, J shed 1 base, and the junction held 16 bases outside the gene matches. The germline V gene has CDR1 WSHSY and CDR2 SAAADI. CDR3 sequence (DNA): TGCGCCAGCAGGAAAAATTCCCTTCTAGCGGGAGGAAAGAACACCGGGGAGCTGTTTTTT. This codes for CASRKNSLLAGGKNTGELFF.

The J gene is TRBJ2-2, the V gene TRBV11-2; possibly TRBD1 or TRBD2 for D (7 bases each). The CDR3 contains 16 residues. Germline CDR1 SGHAT, CDR2 FQNNGV. V dropped 5 bases and J dropped 6 bases, with 19 bases sitting between them. The CDR3 here is CASSLRQGGSAGELFF. As DNA, the CDR3 is TGTGCCAGCAGCCTCCGACAGGGAGGGTCGGCCGGGGAGCTGTTTTTT.

The chain recombines TRBV18 with TRBJ1-1; no reliable D call. This CDR3 contains 13 residues. In germline, CDR1 is KGHSH, CDR2 LQKENI. V was pared by 6 bases and J by 8 bases, with 16 bases between. Written as DNA, the CDR3 is TGTGCCAGCTCGCCCCGGGAGCGATCGGAAGCTTTCTTT. Protein product: CASSPRERSEAFF.

J is TRBJ2-7 and V is TRBV5-4; 8 nucleotides align to TRBD2. Germline CDR1 reads SGHNT; CDR2 reads YYREEE (reference sequence). The V and J ends lost 4 bases and 1 base, in that order; junction bases with no gene match: 4. This CDR3 is 14 amino acids long. The CDR3 sequence: CASSPSGLSYEQYF. The CDR3 region has the DNA TGTGCCAGCAGCCCTAGCGGGCTTTCCTACGAGCAGTACTTC.

The V gene is TRBV9, the J gene TRBJ2-7; 10 bases agree with TRBD2. V dropped 4 bases and J dropped 4; count of bases not matched to a gene: 11. Germline CDR1 reads SGDLS; CDR2 reads YYNGEE. CDR3 size: 16 residues. This chain's CDR3 is CASSPRLAGSNYEQYF. CDR3 DNA sequence: TGTGCCAGCAGCCCGCGACTAGCGGGTTCCAATTACGAGCAGTACTTC.

V is TRBV18 and J is TRBJ1-2; no clear D. The CDR3 totals 12 residues. Germline CDR1 is KGHSH and CDR2 is LQKENI. V dropped 3 bases and J dropped 8 bases, with 10 bases sitting between them. CDR3 sequence reads: CASSPAPGGYTF. The CDR3 DNA follows: TGTGCCAGCTCACCCGCCCCCGGGGGCTACACCTTC. Drawing the rest from reference TRBV18 and TRBJ1-2, the complete variable domain is NAGVMQNPRHLVRRRGQEARLRCSPMKGHSHVYWYRQLPEEGLKFMVYLQKENIIDESGMPKERFSAEFPKEGPSILRIQQVVRGDSAAYFCASSPAPGGYTFGSGTRLTVV.

The genes are TRBV10-3 and TRBJ1-2; a possible D gene is TRBD1 (6 bases). The CDR3 sequence is 13 residues long. Germline assignment: CDR1 ENHRY and CDR2 SYGVKD. Trimming left V 7 bases short and J 5 bases short, with 14 bases between. CDR3 residues: CAINNPQGYGYTF. Written as DNA, the CDR3 is TGTGCCATCAACAATCCGCAGGGGTATGGCTACACCTTC.

This chain joins TRBV11-3 and TRBJ2-7; D unclear. The CDR3 is 13 residues long. Trimming shortened V by 4 bases and J by 4 bases, and 11 bases separated the two germline ends. Germline V gives CDR1 SGHNT, CDR2 YENEEA. CDR3 protein: CASSSDSSYEQYF. In nucleotides, the CDR3 is TGTGCCAGCAGCTCGGATAGCAGTTACGAGCAGTACTTC.

V gene TRBV4-1 combines with J gene TRBJ1-1, with 9 bases lining up with TRBD1. The junction had 7 bases not matched to a gene; V was cut back by 4 bases and J by 4 bases. The germline V gene has CDR1 MGHRA and CDR2 YSYEKL. This CDR3 region has 15 residues. DNA of the CDR3: TGCGCCAGCAGCCTAGCACAGGGGGCGAGCACTGAAGCTTTCTTT. This codes for CASSLAQGASTEAFF.

This clone showed up just once. The CDR3 is CASSPPGPYREGKETQYF. CDR3 DNA: TGTGCCAGCTCACCACCGGGCCCTTACAGGGAAGGGAAAGAGACCCAGTACTTC. The rearrangement joins TRBV18 to TRBJ2-5, with D possibly TRBD1 on 6 matching bases. The CDR3 contains 18 residues. Deletions cut 0 bases from V and 3 bases from J, with 20 bases between. In germline, CDR1 is KGHSH, CDR2 LQKENI.

This chain joins TRBV29-1 and TRBJ2-1; D remains unclear. Germline assignment: CDR1 SQVTM and CDR2 ANQGSEA. V lost 6 bases and J lost 0, with 12 bases in between. This CDR3 is built from 14 residues. The CDR3 DNA reads TGCAGCGTCGCAGACACGAGCTCCTACAATGAGCAGTTCTTC. Its protein is CSVADTSSYNEQFF.

The rearrangement uses TRBV7-6 and TRBJ1-5; 11 nucleotides agree with TRBD1. The junction had 8 bases not matched to a gene; V was cut back by 4 bases and J by 6 bases. CDR3 length: 16 amino acids. CDR1 SGHVS and CDR2 FNYEAQ come from the germline V gene. CDR3 sequence reads: CASSSMDRGLSQPQHF. For the CDR3, the DNA is TGTGCCAGCAGCTCTATGGACAGGGGGCTTAGTCAGCCCCAGCATTTT.

This chain joins TRBV18 and TRBJ2-7, with 7 bases aligning to TRBD2. Germline values: CDR1 KGHSH, CDR2 LQKENI. With V trimmed by 2 bases and J by 1 base, 11 bases remained unmatched. The length of the CDR3 is 17 residues. The chain's CDR3 is CASSPIALGLSSYEQYF. The CDR3 nucleotides are TGTGCCAGCTCACCAATAGCTCTGGGACTAAGTTCCTACGAGCAGTACTTC.

Turning to this clone: The same CDR3 arises from other DNA sequences in this sample as well. The chain recombines TRBV10-2 with TRBJ1-5; tentatively, D is TRBD1 (6 bases). CDR3 size: 15 residues. Looked up from germline, CDR1 is WSHSY and CDR2 is SAAADI. V was shortened by 0 bases and J by 4 bases, with 10 bases between the two germline ends. The CDR3 sequence is CASSESGGPNQPQHF. CDR3 bases: TGCGCCAGCAGTGAGTCAGGGGGGCCAAATCAGCCCCAGCATTTT.